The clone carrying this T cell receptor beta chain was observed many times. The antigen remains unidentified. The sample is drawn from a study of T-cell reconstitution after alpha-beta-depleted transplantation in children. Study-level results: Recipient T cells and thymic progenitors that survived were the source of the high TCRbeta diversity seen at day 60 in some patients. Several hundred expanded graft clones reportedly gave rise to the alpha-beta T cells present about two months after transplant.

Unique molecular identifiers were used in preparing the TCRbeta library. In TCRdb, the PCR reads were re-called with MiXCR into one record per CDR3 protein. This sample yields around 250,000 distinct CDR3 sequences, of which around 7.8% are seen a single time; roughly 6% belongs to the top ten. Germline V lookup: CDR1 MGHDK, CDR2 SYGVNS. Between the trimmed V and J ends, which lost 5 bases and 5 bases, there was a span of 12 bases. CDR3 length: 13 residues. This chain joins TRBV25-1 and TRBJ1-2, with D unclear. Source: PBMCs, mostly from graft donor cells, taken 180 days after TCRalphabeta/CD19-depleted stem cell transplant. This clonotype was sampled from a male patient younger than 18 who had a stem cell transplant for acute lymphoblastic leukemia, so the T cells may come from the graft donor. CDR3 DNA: TGTGCCAGCAGTTTGCTAACAGTTTATGGCTACACCTTC. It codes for CASSLLTVYGYTF.